These 18 T cell receptor beta chains came from one sample sequenced in a study of T cell responses to AZD1222 COVID-19 vaccine. Sequencing was performed with immunoSEQ multiplex PCR; in TCRdb, only in-frame clones are kept and a portion is missing. The data contain 20,000 or so clones, 81% of them seen just once; the ten biggest clones take up 21%. The input for sequencing was peripheral blood, taken 28 days after the second AZD1222 dose. The receptors stem from an adult who received the AZD1222 COVID-19 vaccine.

This chain connects TRBV27 to TRBJ2-2; 9 bases are a match to TRBD1. V lost 6 bases to trimming and J lost 3 bases; unmatched junction nucleotides: 5. Germline V gives CDR1 MNHEY, CDR2 SMNVEV (reference sequence). This CDR3 is built from 15 residues. CDR3 nucleotides: TGTGCCAGCAGCCCAACAGGGGGCGACACCGGGGAGCTGTTTTTT. Translating it yields CASSPTGGDTGELFF.

J is TRBJ1-1 and V is TRBV3-1 (or the pseudogene TRBV3-2); 11 bases agree with TRBD1. V lost 3 bases and J lost 4; bases outside the gene matches: 7. There are 16 residues in the CDR3. Germline CDR1 LGHDT, CDR2 YNNKEL (reference sequence). CDR3 in amino acids: CASSHHGQGASTEAFF. The CDR3 DNA sequence: TGTGCCAGCAGCCATCATGGACAGGGGGCTTCCACTGAAGCTTTCTTT.

J is TRBJ1-2 and V is TRBV25-1, with D tentatively TRBD1 (5 bases). The germline V gene has CDR1 MGHDK and CDR2 SYGVNS. The CDR3 extends over 14 amino acids. With 2 bases removed from V and 6 bases from J, the gap between germline ends came to 13 bases. CDR3 sequence reads: CASSERWGGNGYTF. The DNA for the CDR3 is TGTGCCAGCAGTGAACGCTGGGGGGGAAATGGCTACACCTTC.

This chain connects TRBV11-2 to TRBJ2-7; D uncertain. V gave up 5 bases and J gave up 1 base, with 15 bases separating them. The CDR3 covers 15 residues. In germline, CDR1 is SGHAT, CDR2 FQNNGV. The CDR3 loop reads CASSPHPQASYEQYF. CDR3 coding DNA: TGTGCCAGCAGCCCACACCCTCAGGCTTCCTACGAGCAGTACTTC.

This sequence joins TRBV7-8 and TRBJ1-5, with TRBD1 identical over 7 bases. The CDR3 covers 16 residues. V was clipped by 6 bases and J by 4 bases; unmatched bases: 12. Germline V gives CDR1 SGHVS, CDR2 FQNEAQ. CDR3 sequence reads: CASRSGSGTVNQPQHF. The DNA of the CDR3 is TGTGCCAGCAGGTCCGGATCCGGGACAGTTAATCAGCCCCAGCATTTT.

The J gene is TRBJ1-3, the V gene TRBV27; D is unclear. The CDR3 covers 15 residues. The germline gives CDR1 MNHEY, CDR2 SMNVEV (reference sequence). V lost 1 base and J 0 bases, leaving 7 bases between the germline ends. CDR3 residues: CASSLYKSSGNTIYF. The CDR3 bases are TGTGCCAGCAGTTTATACAAGAGCTCTGGAAACACCATATATTTT.

V and J are TRBV7-2 and TRBJ1-1; 7 positions agree with TRBD1. Germline CDR1 is SGHTA and CDR2 is FQGNSA. The J segment lost 5 bases and the V segment lost 5 bases, leaving 8 bases of the junction unmatched. This CDR3 has 14 residues. The CDR3: CASSLTGLRTEAFF. CDR3 nucleotides: TGTGCCAGCAGCCTGACAGGGTTAAGGACTGAAGCTTTCTTT.

The chain uses TRBV7-2 and TRBJ1-1, with TRBD1 matching 7 bases. The CDR3 has 17 amino acids. Looked up from germline, CDR1 is SGHTA and CDR2 is FQGNSA. V lost 6 bases and J lost 1; bases outside the gene matches: 14. CDR3 bases: TGTGCCAGCAGGCGAGTAGGGGGCTACTCAGGGAACACTGAAGCTTTCTTT. Protein product: CASRRVGGYSGNTEAFF.

This clone came up once. The V and J genes are TRBV5-1 and TRBJ1-2; D call uncertain. V was pared by 5 bases and J by 5 bases, with 16 bases between. Germline loops: CDR1 SGHRS, CDR2 YFSETQ. CDR3 length: 14 residues. CDR3 DNA sequence: TGCGCCAGCAGGTGGGGTGTGGCAGAGTATGGCTACACCTTC. Its translation is CASRWGVAEYGYTF.

This clone is classed as medium-sized. The chain has TRBV9 and TRBJ1-3; no definite D call. Trimming cost V 2 bases and J 0 bases, with 9 bases left between them. CDR3 length: 15 residues. Per germline, CDR1 SGDLS and CDR2 YYNGEE. The CDR3 nucleotides read TGTGCCAGCAGCGTCTCTAGCAGCTCTGGAAACACCATATATTTT. Protein: CASSVSSSSGNTIYF. Supplemented by reference TRBV9 and TRBJ1-3, the full variable domain reads DSGVTQTPKHLITATGQRVTLRCSPRSGDLSVYWYQQSLDQGLQFLIQYYNGEERAKGNILERFSAQQFPDLHSELNLSSLELGDSALYFCASSVSSSSGNTIYFGEGSWLTVV.

The V gene is TRBV14, the J gene TRBJ2-7; D is undetermined. V was cut by 3 bases and J by 8 bases, with 17 bases left in between. The CDR3 loop spans 14 amino acids. Germline-derived CDR1 and CDR2 are SGHDN and FVKESK. Here the CDR3 DNA reads TGTGCCAGCAGCCAGTCTCACGGACGCGGCAAGCAGTACTTC. Encoded protein: CASSQSHGRGKQYF.

The chain combines TRBV9 with TRBJ2-7, with 8 bases aligning to TRBD2. CDR1 and CDR2 (germline): SGDLS, YYNGEE. This CDR3 has 14 residues. V dropped 0 bases and J dropped 6; count of bases not matched to a gene: 5. The CDR3 sequence: CASSVDPGGLEQYF. Here the CDR3 DNA reads TGTGCCAGCAGCGTAGATCCGGGGGGGCTCGAGCAGTACTTC.

The chain employs TRBV27 and TRBJ2-4; D is possibly TRBD1 or TRBD2 (5 bases each). V was cut by 7 bases and J by 9 bases, with 22 bases left in between. CDR3 length equals 15 residues. Germline V lookup: CDR1 MNHEY, CDR2 SMNVEV (reference sequence). DNA of the CDR3: TGTGCCAGCAAACCATTGGAAGGGGCGCGGGTCATTCAGTACTTC. Amino acids: CASKPLEGARVIQYF.

CDR3 in DNA: TGTGCCAGCAGCCCCGGACAGGGGTATGGCTACACCTTC. Its protein is CASSPGQGYGYTF. The rearrangement uses TRBV7-9 and TRBJ1-2, with 9 bases identical to TRBD1. Trimming cost V 5 bases and J 5 bases; bases outside gene matches: 3. The CDR3 contains 13 residues. CDR1 is SEHNR and CDR2 is FQNEAQ in the germline V gene (reference sequence).

The rearrangement uses TRBV5-4 and TRBJ1-2; D possibly corresponds to TRBD1 (5 bases). This CDR3 comprises 15 residues. In germline, CDR1 is SGHNT, CDR2 YYREEE (reference sequence). Between the trimmed V and J ends, which lost 4 bases and 3 bases, there was a span of 16 bases. CDR3 amino acids: CASSPWPRGDYGYTF. CDR3 DNA sequence: TGTGCCAGCAGCCCCTGGCCCCGGGGGGACTATGGCTACACCTTC.

This chain joins TRBV15 and TRBJ2-1; 8 bases match TRBD2. The CDR3 totals 14 residues. From germline, CDR1 is LNHNV and CDR2 YYDKDF (reference sequence). V lost 2 bases and J lost 12; bases outside the gene matches: 9. DNA for the CDR3: TGTGCCACCAGCAGAATTCAAGCGGGGGAGTTGCAGTTCTTC. It translates to CATSRIQAGELQFF.

The chain uses TRBV29-1 and TRBJ2-7, with 7 bases lining up with TRBD2. The CDR3 totals 13 residues. The V gene end was trimmed by 7 bases and the J gene end by 0 bases; junction bases not matched to a gene: 6. The germline V gene has CDR1 SQVTM and CDR2 ANQGSEA. The CDR3 DNA is TGCAGCGCCCAGCGGGGTAGCTCCTACGAGCAGTACTTC. Translation gives CSAQRGSSYEQYF.

Notes on this clone: One junction end does not reproduce the germline sequence, and a read error may be involved. The chain links TRBV2 to TRBJ2-3, with D unclear. There are 11 residues in the CDR3. Germline lookup yields CDR1 SNHLY and CDR2 FYNNEI. As DNA, the CDR3 is TGTGCCAGCAGCTCCAAAGAATCGCAGTTTTTT. Translated: CASSSKESQFF.